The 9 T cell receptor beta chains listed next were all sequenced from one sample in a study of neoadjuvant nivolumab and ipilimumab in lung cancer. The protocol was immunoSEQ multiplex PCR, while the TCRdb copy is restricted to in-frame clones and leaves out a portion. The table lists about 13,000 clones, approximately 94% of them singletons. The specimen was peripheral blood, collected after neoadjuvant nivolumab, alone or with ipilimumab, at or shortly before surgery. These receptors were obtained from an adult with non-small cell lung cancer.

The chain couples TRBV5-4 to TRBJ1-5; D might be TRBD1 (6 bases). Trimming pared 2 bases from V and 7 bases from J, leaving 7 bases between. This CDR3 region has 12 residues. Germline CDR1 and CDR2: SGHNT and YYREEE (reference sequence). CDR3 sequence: CASSFGQQPQHF. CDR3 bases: TGTGCCAGCAGCTTTGGACAGCAGCCCCAGCATTTT.

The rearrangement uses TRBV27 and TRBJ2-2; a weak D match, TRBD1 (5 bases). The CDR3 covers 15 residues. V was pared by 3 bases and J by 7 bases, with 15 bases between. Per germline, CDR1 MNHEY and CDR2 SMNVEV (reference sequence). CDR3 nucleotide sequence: TGTGCCAGCAGTTTCGGGCAGGGCGGATACGGGGAGCTGTTTTTT. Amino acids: CASSFGQGGYGELFF.

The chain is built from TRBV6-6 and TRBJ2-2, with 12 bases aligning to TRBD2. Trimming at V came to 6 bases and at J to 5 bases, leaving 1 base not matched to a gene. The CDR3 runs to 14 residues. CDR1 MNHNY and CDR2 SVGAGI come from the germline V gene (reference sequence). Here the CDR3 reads CASRGTSGTGELFF. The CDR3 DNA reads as TGTGCCAGCAGGGGGACTAGCGGGACCGGGGAGCTGTTTTTT.

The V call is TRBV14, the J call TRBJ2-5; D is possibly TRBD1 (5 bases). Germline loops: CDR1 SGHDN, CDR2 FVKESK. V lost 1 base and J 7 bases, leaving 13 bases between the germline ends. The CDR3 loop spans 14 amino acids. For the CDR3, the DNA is TGTGCCAGCAGCCAAGGGGGCCTTCCTGGGACCCAGTACTTC. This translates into CASSQGGLPGTQYF. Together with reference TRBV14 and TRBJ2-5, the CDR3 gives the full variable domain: EAGVTQFPSHSVIEKGQTVTLRCDPISGHDNLYWYRRVMGKEIKFLLHFVKESKQDESGMPNNRFLAERTGGTYSTLKVQPAELEDSGVYFCASSQGGLPGTQYFGPGTRLLVL.

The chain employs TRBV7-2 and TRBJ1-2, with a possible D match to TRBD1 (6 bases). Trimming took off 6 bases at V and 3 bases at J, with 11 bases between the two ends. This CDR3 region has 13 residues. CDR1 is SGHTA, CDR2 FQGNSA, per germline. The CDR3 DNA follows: TGTGCCAGCAGTTCTACAGGGTACTATGGCTACACCTTC. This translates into CASSSTGYYGYTF.

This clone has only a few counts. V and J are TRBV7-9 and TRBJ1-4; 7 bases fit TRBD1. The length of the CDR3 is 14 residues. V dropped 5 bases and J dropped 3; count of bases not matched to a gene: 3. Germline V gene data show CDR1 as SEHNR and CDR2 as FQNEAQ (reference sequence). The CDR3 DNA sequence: TGTGCCAGCAGCCCACAGGGGTCTAATGAAAAACTGTTTTTT. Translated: CASSPQGSNEKLFF.

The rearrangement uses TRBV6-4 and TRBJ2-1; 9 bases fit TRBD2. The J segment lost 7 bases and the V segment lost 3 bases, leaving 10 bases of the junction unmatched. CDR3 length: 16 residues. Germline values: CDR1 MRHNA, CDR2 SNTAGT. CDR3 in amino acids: CASSEEAGGVWNEQFF. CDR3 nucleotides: TGTGCCAGCAGTGAGGAAGCGGGAGGTGTATGGAATGAGCAGTTCTTC.

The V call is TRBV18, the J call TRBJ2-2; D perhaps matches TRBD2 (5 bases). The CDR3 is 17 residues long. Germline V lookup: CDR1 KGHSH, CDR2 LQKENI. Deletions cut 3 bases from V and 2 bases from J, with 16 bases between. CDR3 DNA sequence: TGTGCCAGCTCACCTTTTTCGAGTGAGGGCAACACCGGGGAGCTGTTTTTT. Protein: CASSPFSSEGNTGELFF.

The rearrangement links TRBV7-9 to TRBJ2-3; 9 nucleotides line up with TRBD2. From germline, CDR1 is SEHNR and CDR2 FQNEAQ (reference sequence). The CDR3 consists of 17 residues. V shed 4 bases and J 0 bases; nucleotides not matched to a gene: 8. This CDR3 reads CASSSWSSGISTDTQYF. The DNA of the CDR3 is TGTGCCAGCAGCTCCTGGTCTAGCGGGATTAGCACAGATACGCAGTATTTT.